This TCR beta chain was found in a study of control samples from healthy donors and cancer patients. J gave up 0 bases and V 2 bases, and 3 bases lay outside the gene matches. Per the germline V gene, CDR1 is SGDLS and CDR2 is YYNGEE. The CDR3 length is 16 residues. The protocol was immunoSEQ multiplex PCR, while the TCRdb copy is restricted to in-frame clones and leaves out a portion. In the table there are about 70,000 clones, 84% of which are singletons. This chain joins TRBV9 and TRBJ2-3, with TRBD2 matching 10 bases. The receptor was derived from a man in his forties or fifties in good health. Sequenced material: blood. The CDR3 coding sequence is TGTGCCAGCAGCGTCGGACTAGCGGATAGCACAGATACGCAGTATTTT. As protein: CASSVGLADSTDTQYF.